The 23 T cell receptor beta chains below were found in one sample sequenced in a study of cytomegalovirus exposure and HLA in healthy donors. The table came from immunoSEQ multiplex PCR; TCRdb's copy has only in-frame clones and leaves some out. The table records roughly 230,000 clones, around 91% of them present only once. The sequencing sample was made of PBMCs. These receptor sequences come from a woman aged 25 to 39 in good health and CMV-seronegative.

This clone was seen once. CDR3 nucleotides: TGTGCCAGCAGCACATACAGGGACGAAGCTTTCTTT. It specifies CASSTYRDEAFF. This chain links TRBV2 with TRBJ1-1; D is perhaps TRBD1 (6 bases). Germline V gene sequence: CDR1 SNHLY, CDR2 FYNNEI. This CDR3 is 12 amino acids long. Trimming left V 6 bases short and J 8 bases short, with 13 bases between.

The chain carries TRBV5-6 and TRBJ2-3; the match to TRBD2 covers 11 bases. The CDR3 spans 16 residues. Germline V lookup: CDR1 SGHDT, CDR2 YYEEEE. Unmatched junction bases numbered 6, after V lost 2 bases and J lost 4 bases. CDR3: CASSFPTSGTADTQYF. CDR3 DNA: TGTGCCAGCAGCTTCCCGACTAGCGGGACGGCAGATACGCAGTATTTT.

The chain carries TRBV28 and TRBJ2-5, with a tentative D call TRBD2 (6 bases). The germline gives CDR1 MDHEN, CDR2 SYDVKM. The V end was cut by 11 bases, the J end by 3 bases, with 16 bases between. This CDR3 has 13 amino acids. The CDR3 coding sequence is TGTGCCGGTAGTGGGGGGTCGGAAGAGACCCAGTACTTC. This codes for CAGSGGSEETQYF.

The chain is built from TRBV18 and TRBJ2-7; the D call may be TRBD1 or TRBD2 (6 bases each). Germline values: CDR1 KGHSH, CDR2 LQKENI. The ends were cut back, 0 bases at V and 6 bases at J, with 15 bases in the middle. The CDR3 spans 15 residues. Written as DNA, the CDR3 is TGTGCCAGCTCACCACCCTCGGGGGCGCTCAGCGAGCAGTACTTC. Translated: CASSPPSGALSEQYF.

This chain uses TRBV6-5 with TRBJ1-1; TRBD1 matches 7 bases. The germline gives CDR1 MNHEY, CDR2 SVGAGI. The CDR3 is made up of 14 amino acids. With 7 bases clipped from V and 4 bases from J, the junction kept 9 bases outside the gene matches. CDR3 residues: CASTRQGGGTEAFF. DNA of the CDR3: TGTGCCAGCACCCGACAGGGAGGGGGCACTGAAGCTTTCTTT.

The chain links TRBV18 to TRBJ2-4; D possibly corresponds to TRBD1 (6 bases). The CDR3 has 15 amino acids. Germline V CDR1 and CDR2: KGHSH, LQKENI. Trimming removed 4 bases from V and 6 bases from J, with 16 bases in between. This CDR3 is CASSQTGTRGNIQYF. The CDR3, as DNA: TGTGCCAGCTCACAAACAGGGACGAGGGGAAACATTCAGTACTTC.

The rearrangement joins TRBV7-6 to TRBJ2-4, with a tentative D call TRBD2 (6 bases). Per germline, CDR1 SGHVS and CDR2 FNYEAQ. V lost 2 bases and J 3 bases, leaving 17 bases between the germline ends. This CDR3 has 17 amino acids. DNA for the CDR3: TGTGCCAGCAGCTTAAGCTGGGGCGGGGCTAGCAAAAACATTCAGTACTTC. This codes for CASSLSWGGASKNIQYF. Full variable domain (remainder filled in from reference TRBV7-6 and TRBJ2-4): GAGVSQSPRYKVTKRGQDVALRCDPISGHVSLYWYRQALGQGPEFLTYFNYEAQQDKSGLPNDRFSAERPEGSISTLTIQRTEQRDSAMYRCASSLSWGGASKNIQYFGAGTRLSVL.

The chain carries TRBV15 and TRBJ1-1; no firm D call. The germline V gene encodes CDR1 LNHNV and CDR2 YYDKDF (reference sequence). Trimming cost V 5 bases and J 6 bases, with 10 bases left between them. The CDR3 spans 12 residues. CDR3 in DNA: TGTGCCACCAGCTTGGCGCGGGCTGAAGCTTTCTTT. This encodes CATSLARAEAFF.

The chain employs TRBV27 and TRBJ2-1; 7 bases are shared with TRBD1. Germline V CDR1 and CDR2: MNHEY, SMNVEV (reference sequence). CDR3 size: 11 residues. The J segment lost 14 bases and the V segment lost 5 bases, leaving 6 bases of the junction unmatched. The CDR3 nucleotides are TGTGCCAGCAGTGACACAGGGGTGGAGTTCTTC. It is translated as CASSDTGVEFF.

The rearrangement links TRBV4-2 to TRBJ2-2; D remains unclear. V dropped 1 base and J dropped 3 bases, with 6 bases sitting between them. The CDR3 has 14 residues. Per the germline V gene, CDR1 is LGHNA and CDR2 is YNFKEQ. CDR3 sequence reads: CASSQARDTGELFF. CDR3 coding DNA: TGTGCCAGCAGCCAAGCCAGAGACACCGGGGAGCTGTTTTTT.

The CDR3 loop reads CASSTPIAGVPPYNEQFF. Written as DNA, the CDR3 is TGTGCCAGCAGCACTCCAATAGCGGGAGTCCCCCCCTACAATGAGCAGTTCTTC. The chain carries TRBV11-2 and TRBJ2-1; TRBD2 matches 9 bases. The CDR3 covers 18 residues. In germline, CDR1 is SGHAT, CDR2 FQNNGV. V shed 5 bases, J shed 2 bases, and the junction held 13 bases outside the gene matches.

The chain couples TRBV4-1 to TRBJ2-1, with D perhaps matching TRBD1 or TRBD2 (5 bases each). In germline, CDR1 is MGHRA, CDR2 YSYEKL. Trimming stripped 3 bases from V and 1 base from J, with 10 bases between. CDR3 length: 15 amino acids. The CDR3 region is CASSQTGASYNEQFF. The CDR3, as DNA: TGCGCCAGCAGCCAGACCGGGGCATCCTACAATGAGCAGTTCTTC.

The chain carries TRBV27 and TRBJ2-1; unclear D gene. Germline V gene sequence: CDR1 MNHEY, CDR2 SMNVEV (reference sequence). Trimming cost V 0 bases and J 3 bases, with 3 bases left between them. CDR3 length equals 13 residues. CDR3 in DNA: TGTGCCAGCAGTTTATCCGACTACAATGAGCAGTTCTTC. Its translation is CASSLSDYNEQFF.

CDR3: CASSSEGSLYTEAFF. In DNA form, the CDR3 reads TGTGCCAGCAGCTCGGAGGGGAGCCTTTACACTGAAGCTTTCTTT. This chain uses TRBV14 with TRBJ1-1; tentatively, D is TRBD1 (5 bases). Trimming took off 5 bases at V and 3 bases at J, with 16 bases between the two ends. Germline lookup yields CDR1 SGHDN and CDR2 FVKESK. The length of the CDR3 is 15 residues.

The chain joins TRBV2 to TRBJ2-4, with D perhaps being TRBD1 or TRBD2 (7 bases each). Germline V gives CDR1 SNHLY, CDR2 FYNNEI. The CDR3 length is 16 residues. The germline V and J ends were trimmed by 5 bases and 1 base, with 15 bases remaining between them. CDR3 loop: CASSRQGGGAKNIQYF. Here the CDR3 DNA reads TGTGCCAGCAGTCGACAGGGAGGGGGCGCCAAAAACATTCAGTACTTC.

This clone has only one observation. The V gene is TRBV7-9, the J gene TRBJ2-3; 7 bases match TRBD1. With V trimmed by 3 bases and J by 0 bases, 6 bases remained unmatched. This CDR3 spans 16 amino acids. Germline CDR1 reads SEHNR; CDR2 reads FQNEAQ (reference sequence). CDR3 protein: CASSLGQPSSTDTQYF. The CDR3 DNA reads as TGTGCCAGCAGCTTGGGACAGCCATCTAGCACAGATACGCAGTATTTT.

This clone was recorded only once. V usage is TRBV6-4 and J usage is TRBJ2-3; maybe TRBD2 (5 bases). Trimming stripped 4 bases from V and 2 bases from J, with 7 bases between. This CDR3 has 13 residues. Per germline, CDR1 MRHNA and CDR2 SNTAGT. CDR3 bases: TGTGCCAGCAGTGTCGGGAACACAGATACGCAGTATTTT. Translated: CASSVGNTDTQYF.

The CDR3 reads CSVEGFAGVRNEQFF. The CDR3 DNA reads as TGCAGCGTTGAAGGGTTTGCGGGAGTTAGGAATGAGCAGTTCTTC. The genes are TRBV29-1 and TRBJ2-1; 7 positions match TRBD2. After removal of 1 base from V and 7 bases from J, the junction contained 10 bases not matched to a gene. Germline V CDR1 and CDR2: SQVTM, ANQGSEA. The CDR3 consists of 15 residues.

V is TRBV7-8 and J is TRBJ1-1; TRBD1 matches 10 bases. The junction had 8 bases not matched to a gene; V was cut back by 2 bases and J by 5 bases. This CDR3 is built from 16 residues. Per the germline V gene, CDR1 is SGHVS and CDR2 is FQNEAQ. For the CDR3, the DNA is TGTGCCAGCAGCTTAAACCGACAGGGGGCGAGAACTGAAGCTTTCTTT. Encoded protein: CASSLNRQGARTEAFF.

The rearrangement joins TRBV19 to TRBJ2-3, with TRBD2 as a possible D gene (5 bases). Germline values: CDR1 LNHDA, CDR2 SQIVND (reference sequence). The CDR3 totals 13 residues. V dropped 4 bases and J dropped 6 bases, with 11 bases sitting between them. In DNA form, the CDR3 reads TGTGCCAGTAGTAGCGCCCGAGGGGATACGCAGTATTTT. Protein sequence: CASSSARGDTQYF.

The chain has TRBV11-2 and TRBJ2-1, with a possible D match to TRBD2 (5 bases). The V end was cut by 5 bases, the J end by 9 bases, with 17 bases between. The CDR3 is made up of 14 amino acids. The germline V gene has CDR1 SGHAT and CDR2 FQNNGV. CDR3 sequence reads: CASSALIGLIEQFF. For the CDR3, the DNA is TGTGCCAGCAGCGCACTCATAGGACTGATTGAGCAGTTCTTC.

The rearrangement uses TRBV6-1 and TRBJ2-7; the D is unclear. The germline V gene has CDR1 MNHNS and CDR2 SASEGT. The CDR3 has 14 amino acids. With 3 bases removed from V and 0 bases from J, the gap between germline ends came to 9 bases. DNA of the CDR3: TGTGCCAGCAGTGATATATCGTACTCCTACGAGCAGTACTTC. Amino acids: CASSDISYSYEQYF.

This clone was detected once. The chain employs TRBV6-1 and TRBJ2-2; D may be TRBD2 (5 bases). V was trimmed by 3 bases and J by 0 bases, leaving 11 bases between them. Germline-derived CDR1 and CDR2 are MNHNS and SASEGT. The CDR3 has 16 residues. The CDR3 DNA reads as TGTGCCAGCAGTGACCTGACTACCCCGAACACCGGGGAGCTGTTTTTT. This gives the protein CASSDLTTPNTGELFF.